The 24 T cell receptor beta chains listed next were all sequenced from one sample in a study of a mutant IDH1 vaccine in newly diagnosed glioma. As for time point: week 47, end of study. Each vaccine dose was 300 ug of mutant IDH1 20-mer peptide, with topical imiquimod. The repertoire was sequenced with immunoSEQ multiplex PCR; TCRdb's copy has only in-frame clones and lacks some. The sample lists tens of thousands of clones; roughly 84% were seen once. Antigens for these TCRs are unknown. This material consisted of PBMCs, taken from a glioma patient whose treatment included an IDH1 peptide vaccine. All receptors come from a man between 40 and 49 years old with glioma.

The J gene is TRBJ2-1, the V gene TRBV10-3; maybe TRBD2 (6 bases). V lost 2 bases, J lost 8 bases, and 13 bases lay in between. The CDR3 sequence is 14 residues long. Germline-derived CDR1 and CDR2 are ENHRY and SYGVKD. The chain's CDR3 is CAISEKRASYEQFF. The CDR3 DNA follows: TGTGCCATCAGTGAGAAGCGGGCGAGCTATGAGCAGTTCTTC.

V is TRBV15 and J is TRBJ2-1; TRBD2 might be the D (5 bases). The CDR3 is 14 residues long. The germline V and J ends were trimmed by 0 bases and 10 bases, with 13 bases remaining between them. From germline, CDR1 is LNHNV and CDR2 YYDKDF (reference sequence). The CDR3 protein is CATSREVLEGEQFF. Written as DNA, the CDR3 is TGTGCCACCAGCAGAGAGGTTTTAGAGGGCGAGCAGTTCTTC. Looking up the rest from reference TRBV15 and TRBJ2-1 gives the full variable domain: DAMVIQNPRYQVTQFGKPVTLSCSQTLNHNVMYWYQQKSSQAPKLLFHYYDKDFNNEADTPDNFQSRRPNTSFCFLDIRSPGLGDTAMYLCATSREVLEGEQFFGPGTRLTVL.

The rearrangement uses TRBV7-9 and TRBJ2-2, with 7 nucleotides matching TRBD2. The CDR3 contains 14 residues. With 5 bases clipped from V and 4 bases from J, the junction kept 4 bases outside the gene matches. Germline V gives CDR1 SEHNR, CDR2 FQNEAQ (reference sequence). DNA for the CDR3: TGTGCCAGCAGCGGGGCTAGCGGCACCGGGGAGCTGTTTTTT. This codes for CASSGASGTGELFF.

This chain links TRBV9 with TRBJ2-3, with 10 nucleotides matching TRBD2. CDR3 length: 19 amino acids. The germline V gene encodes CDR1 SGDLS and CDR2 YYNGEE. V was pared by 3 bases and J by 5 bases, with 18 bases of the junction left unmatched. CDR3 nucleotides: TGTGCCAGCAGCGCTCGCCTCCGGGGATTGGGACTAGCGAGAGATACGCAGTATTTT. Encoded protein: CASSARLRGLGLARDTQYF.

The count of this clone is one. This chain links TRBV6-5 with TRBJ1-4; 12 bases match TRBD1. V lost 5 bases, J lost 10 bases, and 8 bases stayed unmatched. Germline CDR1 reads MNHEY; CDR2 reads SVGAGI. The CDR3 is 15 amino acids. Here the CDR3 reads CASSPTGTGGGKLFF. The CDR3 DNA reads TGTGCCAGCAGTCCAACCGGGACAGGGGGCGGAAAACTGTTTTTT.

The V call is TRBV29-1, the J call TRBJ2-3; 8 positions agree with TRBD2. The CDR3 has 12 residues. V shed 6 bases, J shed 7 bases, and the junction held 6 bases outside the gene matches. Germline CDR1 and CDR2: SQVTM and ANQGSEA. This CDR3 is CSVSGGTNTQYF. The CDR3 DNA sequence: TGCAGCGTAAGCGGGGGTACAAATACGCAGTATTTT.

The chain has TRBV5-4 and TRBJ2-3; the match to TRBD2 covers 12 bases. After removal of 4 bases from V and 3 bases from J, the junction contained 3 bases not matched to a gene. The CDR3 is 15 amino acids. The germline CDR1 and CDR2 sequences are SGHNT and YYREEE (reference sequence). As DNA, the CDR3 is TGTGCCAGCAGCCCGGGGACTAGCGGGACAGATACGCAGTATTTT. It translates to CASSPGTSGTDTQYF.

This chain links TRBV7-6 with TRBJ1-4; no reliable D call. The CDR3 consists of 15 residues. Trimming cost V 0 bases and J 4 bases, with 9 bases left between them. The germline gives CDR1 SGHVS, CDR2 FNYEAQ. CDR3 in amino acids: CASSLAPGNNEKLFF. For the CDR3, the DNA is TGTGCCAGCAGCTTAGCGCCGGGAAATAATGAAAAACTGTTTTTT.

The rearrangement links TRBV2 to TRBJ2-1; D possibly corresponds to TRBD1 (5 bases). Deletions cut 8 bases from V and 2 bases from J, with 10 bases between. This CDR3 contains 13 residues. Germline loops: CDR1 SNHLY, CDR2 FYNNEI. CDR3 DNA: TGTGCCAGCTCTAGACAGCCCTACAATGAGCAGTTCTTC. Translated: CASSRQPYNEQFF.

The chain uses TRBV27 and TRBJ2-7; 9 bases match TRBD2. This CDR3 spans 13 amino acids. The V gene's germline CDR1 is MNHEY and CDR2 SMNVEV (reference sequence). Trimming at V came to 5 bases and at J to 12 bases, leaving 11 bases not matched to a gene. The CDR3 loop reads CASSPEGTSSVYF. DNA for the CDR3: TGTGCCAGCAGTCCCGAGGGGACTAGCAGCGTGTACTTC.

The chain links TRBV5-1 to TRBJ2-7; D is unresolved. The germline gives CDR1 SGHRS, CDR2 YFSETQ. The CDR3 spans 11 residues. V shed 4 bases and J shed 2 bases, with 4 bases lying between them. CDR3 protein: CASSQAYEQYF. The CDR3 nucleotides read TGCGCCAGCAGCCAGGCCTACGAGCAGTACTTC.

In this sample, this clone turned up a few times. The genes are TRBV19 and TRBJ1-5; D perhaps matches TRBD1 (5 bases). Germline values: CDR1 LNHDA, CDR2 SQIVND (reference sequence). The CDR3 is 14 amino acids. Trimming took off 6 bases at V and 4 bases at J, with 13 bases between the two ends. The CDR3 DNA reads TGTGCCAGTAGGGGGCCCGTAAATAATCAGCCCCAGCATTTT. Its translation: CASRGPVNNQPQHF.

The J gene is TRBJ2-7, the V gene TRBV2, with 9 bases matching TRBD1. CDR3 length: 14 residues. Germline V CDR1 and CDR2: SNHLY, FYNNEI. V lost 1 base to trimming and J lost 5 bases; unmatched junction nucleotides: 3. The CDR3 DNA follows: TGTGCCAGCAGTGAAGGGGACAGGGCCCACGAGCAGTACTTC. Protein product: CASSEGDRAHEQYF. Using reference TRBV2 and TRBJ2-7 for the parts outside the CDR3, the full variable domain is EPEVTQTPSHQVTQMGQEVILRCVPISNHLYFYWYRQILGQKVEFLVSFYNNEISEKSEIFDDQFSVERPDGSNFTLKIRSTKLEDSAMYFCASSEGDRAHEQYFGPGTRLTVT.

This clone appeared a single time. The rearrangement uses TRBV7-2 and TRBJ1-2; weak D call: TRBD1 (6 bases). The CDR3 has 14 amino acids. Trimming stripped 5 bases from V and 7 bases from J, with 17 bases between. CDR1 and CDR2 (germline): SGHTA, FQGNSA. The CDR3 nucleotides are TGTGCCAGCAGCCGAGGCGGGACAATTCGTGGCTACACCTTC. This sequence encodes CASSRGGTIRGYTF.

The chain links TRBV10-1 to TRBJ2-1, with D unclear. CDR1 is WNHNN and CDR2 is SYGVQD in the germline V gene (reference sequence). Trimming took off 6 bases at V and 9 bases at J, with 15 bases between the two ends. The CDR3 loop spans 13 amino acids. Here the CDR3 DNA reads TGCGCCAGCAGAAGAAGGCTCAGAGGTGAGCAGTTCTTC. It encodes CASRRRLRGEQFF.

This clone was picked up one time. The genes are TRBV6-4 and TRBJ2-5, with 7 bases aligning to TRBD2. V dropped 4 bases and J dropped 5; count of bases not matched to a gene: 10. Germline loops: CDR1 MRHNA, CDR2 SNTAGT. The CDR3 covers 15 residues. CDR3 in amino acids: CASSVGGSVTETQYF. The CDR3 bases are TGTGCCAGCAGTGTGGGAGGGTCCGTAACGGAGACCCAGTACTTC.

V and J are TRBV6-5 and TRBJ2-7; D could derive from TRBD1 or TRBD2 (5 bases each). V was shortened by 6 bases and J by 0 bases, with 12 bases between the two germline ends. The CDR3 has 14 amino acids. Germline values: CDR1 MNHEY, CDR2 SVGAGI. This CDR3 reads CASSWGGGSYEQYF. The CDR3 coding sequence is TGTGCCAGCAGCTGGGGCGGAGGCTCCTACGAGCAGTACTTC.

The rearrangement uses TRBV7-2 and TRBJ1-5; 7 bases are a match to TRBD1. The CDR3 is 14 amino acids. Trimming at V came to 1 base and at J to 12 bases, leaving 9 bases not matched to a gene. The V gene's germline CDR1 is SGHTA and CDR2 FQGNSA. The CDR3: CASSLEGGRQGQHF. CDR3 in DNA: TGTGCCAGCAGCTTAGAGGGGGGCCGACAGGGCCAGCATTTT.

This chain's CDR3 is CASSFLRDHGYTF. CDR3 bases: TGTGCCAGCAGTTTCCTCAGGGACCATGGCTACACCTTC. The gene calls are TRBV28 and TRBJ1-2, with TRBD1 as a possible D gene (5 bases). Germline CDR1 MDHEN, CDR2 SYDVKM. The length of the CDR3 is 13 residues. Trimming removed 3 bases from V and 6 bases from J, with 11 bases in between.

The chain is built from TRBV7-2 and TRBJ2-7; 11 nucleotides agree with TRBD2. Germline V gives CDR1 SGHTA, CDR2 FQGNSA. The CDR3 length is 14 residues. Unmatched junction bases numbered 4, after V lost 5 bases and J lost 4 bases. CDR3 sequence: CASSQTSGMYEQYF. In nucleotides, the CDR3 is TGTGCCAGCAGCCAGACTAGCGGGATGTACGAGCAGTACTTC.

The J gene is TRBJ2-7, the V gene TRBV5-6, with TRBD1 as a possible D gene (6 bases). CDR1 and CDR2 (germline): SGHDT, YYEEEE. The CDR3 sequence is 13 residues long. Trimming stripped 2 bases from V and 5 bases from J, with 11 bases between. CDR3 residues: CASSFRGLNEQYF. The CDR3 region has the DNA TGTGCCAGCAGCTTCAGGGGCCTGAACGAGCAGTACTTC.

V and J are TRBV5-1 and TRBJ1-1; D remains unclear. Trimming left V 0 bases short and J 5 bases short, with 8 bases between. Germline V gives CDR1 SGHRS, CDR2 YFSETQ. This CDR3 is built from 13 residues. The CDR3 region is CASSLGSETEAFF. Written as DNA, the CDR3 is TGCGCCAGCAGCTTGGGGTCGGAGACTGAAGCTTTCTTT.

In its sample, this clone was seen a few times. The rearrangement joins TRBV7-2 to TRBJ1-1; 8 bases agree with TRBD1. The CDR3 is 14 residues long. Looked up from germline, CDR1 is SGHTA and CDR2 is FQGNSA. J was trimmed by 2 bases and V by 2 bases; bases with no gene match: 1. The CDR3 reads CASSLTGGNTEAFF. In DNA, the CDR3 is TGTGCCAGCAGCTTAACAGGGGGAAACACTGAAGCTTTCTTT.

V and J are TRBV5-4 and TRBJ2-1; D is undetermined. The CDR3 spans 16 residues. The germline CDR1 and CDR2 sequences are SGHNT and YYREEE (reference sequence). The V end lost 1 base, the J end lost 0 bases, and 11 bases lay between the germline ends. The DNA for the CDR3 is TGTGCCAGCAGCTTGTCAAAGGGCATCTCCTACAATGAGCAGTTCTTC. This codes for CASSLSKGISYNEQFF.